These T cell receptor beta chains were read from a single sample in a study of CD8+CD57+ T cells in acquired aplastic anemia. TCRdb itself ran the reads through MiXCR, one entry per CDR3 protein. This sample yields approximately 160,000 distinct CDR3 sequences, of which about 45% are seen a single time; 3.2% belongs to the top ten. The specimen was sorted CD4+, CD8+, or CD8+CD57+ T cells (not recorded which) from PBMCs. Every receptor here comes from a human donor with aplastic anemia. CDR3s include the opening cysteine and the closing phenylalanine or tryptophan. D genes are given only for firm matches. Clone size, where shown, is once, few, many, or a class for clones that have expanded.

cdr3_length	clone_size	j_call	d_call	v_call	cdr3_aa	cdr3_nt
14	few	TRBJ1-6	TRBD1	TRBV25-1	CASTPGQGHSPLHF	TGTGCCAGCACCCCGGGACAGGGTCATTCACCCCTCCACTTT
15	many	TRBJ2-1	.	TRBV7-8	CASIQGVTSYNEQFF	TGTGCCAGCATACAGGGCGTGACCTCCTACAATGAGCAGTTCTTC
13	once	TRBJ1-2	.	TRBV29-1	CSGGDWGTDGYTF	TGCAGCGGAGGGGATTGGGGCACCGATGGCTACACCTTC
13	.	TRBJ2-7	.	TRBV6-1	CASRTGSPYEQYF	TGTGCCAGCCGTACAGGGTCTCCCTACGAGCAGTACTTC
15	many	TRBJ2-7	TRBD2	TRBV5-5	CASSLDGGGAYEQYF	TGTGCCAGCAGCTTGGACGGTGGGGGGGCCTACGAGCAGTACTTC
15	.	TRBJ2-7	TRBD1	TRBV25-1	CASSQDQGARDEQYF	TGCGCCAGCAGCCAAGACCAGGGGGCTCGAGACGAGCAGTACTTC
11	many	TRBJ1-2	.	TRBV12-5	CASGLAFGYTF	TGTGCTAGTGGTTTGGCCTTTGGCTACACCTTC
15	.	TRBJ2-7	TRBD2	TRBV7-3	CASSRPGLADYEQYF	TGTGCCAGCAGCCGTCCGGGACTAGCGGATTACGAGCAGTACTTC
12	many	TRBJ2-5	.	TRBV20-1	CSARQHQETQYF	TGCAGTGCCAGACAACACCAAGAGACCCAGTACTTC
16	many	TRBJ2-1	.	TRBV9	CASSAEPRGTWNEQFF	TGTGCCAGCAGCGCCGAGCCGAGGGGGACCTGGAATGAGCAGTTCTTC
12	.	TRBJ2-7	.	TRBV9	CASSRDNYEQYF	TGTGCCAGCAGCCGGGACAACTACGAGCAGTACTTC
15	.	TRBJ1-5	.	TRBV2	CASSEEGYSNQPQHF	TGTGCCAGCAGTGAAGAGGGGTATAGCAATCAGCCCCAGCATTTT
17	few	TRBJ1-2	TRBD1	TRBV5-4	CASSLEAGTGPFGGYTF	TGTGCCAGCAGCTTGGAAGCCGGGACAGGGCCCTTTGGAGGCTACACCTTC
13	.	TRBJ1-1	.	TRBV24-1	CATSDRTGTEAFF	TGTGCCACCAGTGACCGGACCGGCACTGAAGCTTTCTTT
16	many	TRBJ2-2	TRBD2	TRBV19	CASSETSGTNTGELFF	TGTGCCAGTAGCGAGACTAGCGGAACAAACACCGGGGAGCTGTTTTTT
11	.	TRBJ1-2	.	TRBV29-1	CSEGGNYGYTF	TGCAGTGAAGGCGGAAACTATGGCTACACCTTC
16	many	TRBJ1-6	.	TRBV6-5	CASNSPGGHYNSPLHF	TGTGCCAGCAATTCTCCGGGAGGACACTATAATTCACCCCTCCACTTT
14	many	TRBJ2-7	.	TRBV5-6	CASSRDGSGEGQYF	TGTGCCAGCAGCCGGGACGGGTCGGGGGAAGGGCAGTACTTC
14	.	TRBJ2-4	TRBD2	TRBV20-1	CSASGEGIINIQYF	TGCAGTGCTAGTGGGGAGGGGATTATAAACATTCAGTACTTC
15	.	TRBJ2-1	.	TRBV15	CATSRDPRVSNEQFF	TGTGCCACCAGCAGAGATCCCAGGGTTAGTAATGAGCAGTTCTTC
16	.	TRBJ1-5	TRBD1	TRBV19	CASRDRGYASNQPQHF	TGTGCCAGCCGGGACAGGGGGTATGCAAGCAATCAGCCCCAGCATTTT
14	.	TRBJ1-6	.	TRBV2	CASDTGQGQSPLHF	TGTGCCAGCGACACGGGACAAGGGCAATCACCCCTCCACTTT
15	.	TRBJ2-3	.	TRBV28	CASSFSGTYTDTQYF	TGTGCCAGCAGTTTCAGCGGTACCTACACAGATACGCAGTATTTT
16	many	TRBJ2-2	.	TRBV12-3/TRBV12-4	CASSQRGARVAGELFF	TGTGCCAGCAGTCAGCGCGGGGCCCGAGTTGCCGGGGAGCTGTTTTTT
14	.	TRBJ1-2	.	TRBV7-9	CASSLPGGSAGYTF	TGTGCCAGCAGCTTACCGGGGGGCTCCGCTGGTTACACCTTC
18	.	TRBJ1-6	.	TRBV25-1	CASSQDIIAAGVSSPLHF	TGTGCCAGCAGCCAAGATATCATAGCGGCGGGGGTTAGTTCACCCCTCCACTTT
13	many	TRBJ2-3	.	TRBV20-1	CSARAHGHSREYF	TGCAGTGCTAGAGCCCATGGCCACTCACGGGAGTATTTT
12	many	TRBJ2-2	.	TRBV12-3/TRBV12-4	CASSRSTGELFF	TGTGCCAGCAGCCGGAGCACCGGGGAGCTGTTTTTT
15	.	TRBJ2-5	.	TRBV19	CASSYEGGPQETQYF	TGTGCCAGTAGCTACGAAGGGGGTCCCCAAGAGACCCAGTACTTC
17	few	TRBJ2-7	.	TRBV24-1	CATSEAGTRSFVYEQYF	TGTGCCACCAGTGAGGCCGGGACTCGTTCCTTTGTCTACGAGCAGTACTTC
19	.	TRBJ2-3	TRBD2	TRBV20-1	CSARSGETSGGFSTDTQYF	TGCAGTGCTAGATCGGGGGAGACTAGCGGGGGGTTCAGCACAGATACGCAGTATTTT
14	.	TRBJ1-1	TRBD1	TRBV6-5	CASSYVGQGAEAFF	TGTGCCAGCAGTTACGTCGGACAGGGGGCTGAAGCTTTCTTT
15	.	TRBJ2-7	TRBD2	TRBV2	CASSLVGGRSYEQYF	TGCGCCAGCAGCTTGGTAGGCGGGAGATCCTACGAGCAGTACTTC
19	many	TRBJ2-1	TRBD2	TRBV11-1	CASSLASAGGTRPNNEQFF	TGTGCCAGCAGCTTAGCGTCGGCGGGGGGCACCCGTCCCAACAATGAGCAGTTCTTC
19	.	TRBJ1-2	.	TRBV7-6	CASSLARPSGGTHGYGYTF	TGTGCCAGCAGCTTAGCCCGGCCATCCGGGGGGACTCATGGCTATGGCTACACCTTC
16	few	TRBJ2-2	TRBD2	TRBV28	CASSSAGGWRTGELFF	TGTGCCAGCAGCTCTGCGGGGGGATGGCGGACCGGGGAGCTGTTTTTT
11	few	TRBJ1-6	.	TRBV2	CASSEALPLHF	TGTGCCAGCAGTGAAGCGCTTCCCCTCCACTTT
17	.	TRBJ1-2	TRBD1	TRBV25-1	CASSDTGTGENVYGYTF	TGTGCCAGCAGTGACACCGGGACAGGGGAGAACGTCTATGGCTACACCTTC
15	once	TRBJ2-3	TRBD2	TRBV10-3	CAISATSGGADTQYF	TGTGCCATCAGCGCCACTAGCGGGGGGGCAGATACGCAGTATTTT
15	many	TRBJ2-7	.	TRBV9	CASSPSEGGDYEQYF	TGTGCCAGCAGCCCGTCCGAGGGGGGAGACTACGAGCAGTACTTC
14	.	TRBJ1-2	.	TRBV4-3	CASSQYTPGRGYTF	TGCGCCAGCAGCCAATATACTCCGGGACGGGGCTACACCTTC
13	.	TRBJ2-1	.	TRBV25-1	CASLRWGFDEQFF	TGTGCCAGCCTTCGCTGGGGTTTCGATGAGCAGTTCTTC
13	many	TRBJ1-5	.	TRBV19	CASSMGGLGPQHF	TGTGCCAGTAGTATGGGCGGTCTCGGGCCCCAGCATTTT
13	few	TRBJ1-2	TRBD1	TRBV2	CASSETGSGGYTF	TGTGCCAGCAGTGAGACAGGGTCGGGTGGCTACACCTTC
13	many	TRBJ1-1	.	TRBV14	CASSQGMNTEAFF	TGTGCCAGCAGCCAGGGGATGAACACTGAAGCTTTCTTT
13	.	TRBJ2-5	.	TRBV18	CASSPHAKETQYF	TGTGCCAGCTCACCCCACGCAAAAGAGACCCAGTACTTC
13	.	TRBJ1-3	.	TRBV7-9	CASSKRTGNTIYF	TGTGCCAGCAGCAAACGGACTGGAAACACCATATATTTT
17	.	TRBJ1-5	.	TRBV6-6	CASSLTGTPYSNQPQHF	TGTGCCAGCAGTTTGACCGGGACACCTTATAGCAATCAGCCCCAGCATTTT
15	once	TRBJ1-6	.	TRBV7-3	CASSLTGQGGSPLHF	TGTGCCAGCAGCTTAACCGGCCAGGGCGGCTCACCCCTCCACTTT
15	.	TRBJ2-2	TRBD1	TRBV4-1	CASRTDRGRAGELFF	TGCGCCAGCAGAACAGACAGGGGAAGGGCCGGGGAGCTGTTTTTT
13	.	TRBJ1-2	.	TRBV20-1	CSARVGRGYGYTF	TGCAGTGCTAGAGTGGGCAGGGGCTATGGCTACACCTTC
15	many	TRBJ1-5	TRBD1	TRBV12-3/TRBV12-4	CASSQGSGGGQPQHF	TGTGCCAGCAGTCAGGGGTCAGGGGGCGGCCAGCCCCAGCATTTT
13	once	TRBJ2-7	TRBD2	TRBV4-2	CATGLAGGGEQYF	TGTGCCACGGGACTAGCGGGAGGGGGGGAGCAGTACTTC
14	.	TRBJ2-3	.	TRBV20-1	CSARAGGLGDTQYF	TGCAGTGCTAGAGCTGGGGGGCTGGGAGATACGCAGTATTTT
14	few	TRBJ1-1	.	TRBV6-5	CASSYLRNEGKAFF	TGTGCCAGCAGTTATTTAAGAAACGAGGGAAAAGCTTTCTTT
18	.	TRBJ2-7	.	TRBV2	CASSVRLGGGRSTYEQYF	TGTGCCAGCAGTGTGAGGTTGGGGGGGGGCCGTTCGACCTACGAGCAGTACTTC
11	.	TRBJ1-2	.	TRBV7-9	CASSRRDGYTF	TGTGCCAGCAGCCGCAGGGATGGCTACACCTTC